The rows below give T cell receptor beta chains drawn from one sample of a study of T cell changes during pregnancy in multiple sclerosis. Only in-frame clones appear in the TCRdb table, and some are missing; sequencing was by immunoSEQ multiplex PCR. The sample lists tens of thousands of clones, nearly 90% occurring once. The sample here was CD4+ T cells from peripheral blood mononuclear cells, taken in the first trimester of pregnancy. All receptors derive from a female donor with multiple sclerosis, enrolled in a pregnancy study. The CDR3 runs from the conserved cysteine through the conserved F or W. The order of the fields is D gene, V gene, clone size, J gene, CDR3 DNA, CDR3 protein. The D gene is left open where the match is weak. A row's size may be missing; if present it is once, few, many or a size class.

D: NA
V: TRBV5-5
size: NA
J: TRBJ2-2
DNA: TGTGCCAGCAGCTTTCTAGGTCTTTGGGACACCGGGGAGCTGTTTTTT
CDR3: CASSFLGLWDTGELFF

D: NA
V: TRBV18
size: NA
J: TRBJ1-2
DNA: TGTGCCAGCTCACTCGGACAGATCCATGCTAACTATGGCTACACCTTC
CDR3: CASSLGQIHANYGYTF

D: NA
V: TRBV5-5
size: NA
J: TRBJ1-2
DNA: TGTGCCAGCAGCGCACAGGAGTATGGCTACACCTTC
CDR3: CASSAQEYGYTF

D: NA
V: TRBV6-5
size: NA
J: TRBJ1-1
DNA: TGTGCCAGCAGTTCGCTGTTCGCGTCCACTGAAGCTTTCTTT
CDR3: CASSSLFASTEAFF

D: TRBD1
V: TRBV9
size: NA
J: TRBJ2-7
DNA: TGTGCCAGCAGCCCAAACCCCGGGACAGGGCCGTACTTC
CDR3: CASSPNPGTGPYF

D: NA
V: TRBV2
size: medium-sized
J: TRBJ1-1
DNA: TGTGCCAGCAGTCGGGAAGGGGGAACTGAAGCTTTCTTT
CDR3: CASSREGGTEAFF

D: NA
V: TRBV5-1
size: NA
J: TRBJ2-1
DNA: TGCGCCAGCAGCTTGACAGGGTCAATTGAGCAGTTCTTC
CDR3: CASSLTGSIEQFF

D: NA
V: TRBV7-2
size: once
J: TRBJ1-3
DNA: TGTGCCAGCACCGCTACAGGGACCTCTGGAAACACCATATATTTT
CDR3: CASTATGTSGNTIYF

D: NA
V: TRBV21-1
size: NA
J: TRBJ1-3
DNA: TGTGCCAGCAGCAAACCCGCAGAGAGGGTGGCTGGAAACACCATATATTTT
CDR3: CASSKPAERVAGNTIYF

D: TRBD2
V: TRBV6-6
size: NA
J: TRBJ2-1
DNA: TGTGCCAGCAGTTACTCTAGCGGGTCCTCCTACAATGAGCAGTTCTTC
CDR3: CASSYSSGSSYNEQFF

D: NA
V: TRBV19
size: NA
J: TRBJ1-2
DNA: TGTGCCAGTCAATCCCCAGGCTATGGCTACACCTTC
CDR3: CASQSPGYGYTF

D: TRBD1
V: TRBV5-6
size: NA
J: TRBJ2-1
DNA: TGTGCCAGCAGCCCGGGACAGGGGAGCTACAATGAGCAGTTCTTC
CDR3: CASSPGQGSYNEQFF

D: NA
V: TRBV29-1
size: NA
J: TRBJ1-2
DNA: TGCAGCGTCGCTACCACCCGGGACATGAAACCCTATGGCTACACCTTC
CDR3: CSVATTRDMKPYGYTF

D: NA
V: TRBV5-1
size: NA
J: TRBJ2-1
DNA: TGCGCCAGCAGCTCGGGTTTTCCGCAGTTCTTC
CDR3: CASSSGFPQFF

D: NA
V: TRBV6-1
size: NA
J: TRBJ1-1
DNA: TGTGCCAGCAGTGCGGGGGTGAACACTGAAGCTTTCTTT
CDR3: CASSAGVNTEAFF

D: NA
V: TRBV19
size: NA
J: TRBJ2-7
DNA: TGTGCCAGTAGACGGTCCGCATCCTACGAGCAGTACTTC
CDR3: CASRRSASYEQYF

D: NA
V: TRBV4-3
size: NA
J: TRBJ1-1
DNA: TGCGCCAGCAGCCGGGCCGGGGGGGGGAACACTGAAGCTTTCTTT
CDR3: CASSRAGGGNTEAFF

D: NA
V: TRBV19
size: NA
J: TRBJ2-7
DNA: TGTGCCAGTAACCCGACAGCAAGACCGTACGAGCAGTACTTC
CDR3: CASNPTARPYEQYF

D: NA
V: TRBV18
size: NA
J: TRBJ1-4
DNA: TGTGCCAGCTCACCGAACAGGGAGCAGGGTGAAAAACTGTTTTTT
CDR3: CASSPNREQGEKLFF

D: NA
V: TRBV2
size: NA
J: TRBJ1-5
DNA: TGTGCCAGCAGAGCGGACGGATACAATCAGCCCCAGCATTTT
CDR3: CASRADGYNQPQHF

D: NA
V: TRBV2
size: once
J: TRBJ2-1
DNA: TGTGCCAGCAGTGAAATGAGAGGGCGATGGCTCTTC
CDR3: CASSEMRGRWLF

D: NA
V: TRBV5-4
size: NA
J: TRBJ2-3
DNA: TGTGCCACCCAAGGGGCCACAGATACGCAGTATTTT
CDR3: CATQGATDTQYF

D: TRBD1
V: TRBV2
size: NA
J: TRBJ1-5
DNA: TGTGCCAGCAGTGAATATGGACAGGGGGTTGGCGGCAATCAGCCCCAGCATTTT
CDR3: CASSEYGQGVGGNQPQHF